The 20 T cell receptor beta chains below were found in one sample sequenced in a study of shared clonotypes between healthy human individuals. Generated by immunoSEQ multiplex PCR, the TCRdb table keeps only in-frame clones and is missing some. The sample lists over 400,000 clones; 65% to 85% were seen once. The sequenced material came from PBMCs. These receptor sequences come from a woman aged 40 to 55 in good health. Some clones in this sample may be carry-over from other donors' samples.

The J gene is TRBJ2-1, the V gene TRBV2; the match to TRBD2 covers 8 bases. Germline CDR1 SNHLY, CDR2 FYNNEI. The J segment lost 3 bases and the V segment lost 6 bases, leaving 10 bases of the junction unmatched. This CDR3 spans 16 amino acids. This chain's CDR3 is CASREASGSSYNEQFF. The CDR3 nucleotides are TGTGCCAGCAGGGAGGCCAGCGGGAGCAGCTACAATGAGCAGTTCTTC.

This clone occurred many times. This chain links TRBV5-1 with TRBJ1-6, with 10 bases aligning to TRBD1. V lost 3 bases, J lost 6 bases, and 3 bases stayed unmatched. This CDR3 is 15 amino acids long. Germline V lookup: CDR1 SGHRS, CDR2 YFSETQ. CDR3 coding DNA: TGCGCCAGCAGCTCCGGGACAGGGGTTAATTCACCCCTCCACTTT. Translation gives CASSSGTGVNSPLHF.

This rearrangement joins TRBV28 to TRBJ1-5; maybe TRBD1 (6 bases). The CDR3 spans 12 residues. V was clipped by 8 bases and J by 16 bases, with 21 bases between them. Germline V gene data show CDR1 as MDHEN and CDR2 as SYDVKM. The CDR3 loop reads CASANRRTATHF. CDR3 DNA: TGTGCCAGCGCCAACCGGAGGACAGCGACACATTTT.

The gene calls are TRBV29-1 and TRBJ2-7; 14 bases align to TRBD2. This CDR3 is 18 amino acids long. Unmatched junction bases numbered 16, after V lost 6 bases and J lost 3 bases. CDR1 and CDR2 from the germline V gene are SQVTM and ANQGSEA. This CDR3 reads CSVTEGAPGLAGDYEQYF. In DNA form, the CDR3 reads TGCAGCGTAACCGAGGGGGCGCCGGGACTAGCGGGGGACTACGAGCAGTACTTC.

This clone was observed a single time. Other DNA sequences within the sample encode an identical CDR3. The V and J genes are TRBV5-1 and TRBJ2-7; no clear D. Germline V gene data show CDR1 as SGHRS and CDR2 as YFSETQ. V lost 0 bases and J lost 1, with 8 bases in between. There are 14 residues in the CDR3. The CDR3, as DNA: TGCGCCAGCAGCTTGGTGGCTGGGTCCTACGAGCAGTACTTC. Its translation: CASSLVAGSYEQYF.

The chain uses TRBV7-6 and TRBJ2-5, with TRBD1 matching 7 bases. This CDR3 has 16 residues. The germline gives CDR1 SGHVS, CDR2 FNYEAQ. Germline trimming cut 0 bases from V and 2 bases from J; bases unmatched to any gene: 6. DNA of the CDR3: TGTGCCAGCAGCTTAGCCGGGACAGCCCGACAAGAGACCCAGTACTTC. Protein: CASSLAGTARQETQYF.

This chain uses TRBV7-6 with TRBJ2-1, with a tentative D call TRBD1 (5 bases). Trimming shortened V by 2 bases and J by 0 bases, and 17 bases separated the two germline ends. Germline V CDR1 and CDR2: SGHVS, FNYEAQ. The CDR3 runs 18 residues. The CDR3 is CASSLQPQGGSSYNEQFF. CDR3 bases: TGTGCCAGCAGCTTACAACCCCAGGGCGGAAGCTCCTACAATGAGCAGTTCTTC.

This rearrangement joins TRBV27 to TRBJ1-1; TRBD1 might be the D (5 bases). The ends were cut back, 5 bases at V and 10 bases at J, with 14 bases in the middle. CDR3 length: 12 amino acids. Germline CDR1 MNHEY, CDR2 SMNVEV (reference sequence). The CDR3 bases are TGTGCCAGCAGTCACAGCCAGGGTGTAGCTTTCTTT. It yields the protein CASSHSQGVAFF.

The chain links TRBV9 to TRBJ2-6, with 13 positions matching TRBD2. The V gene's germline CDR1 is SGDLS and CDR2 YYNGEE. The CDR3 extends over 17 amino acids. V was pared by 4 bases and J by 0 bases, with 1 base of the junction left unmatched. CDR3 coding DNA: TGTGCCAGCAGCAGACTAGCGGGGGGCTCTGGGGCCAACGTCCTGACTTTC. Translation gives CASSRLAGGSGANVLTF.

On this clone: This likely traces to a read error, being one base from a far larger clone. The V gene is TRBV4-1, the J gene TRBJ2-5; D unresolved. Germline loops: CDR1 MGHRA, CDR2 YSYEKL. The CDR3 extends over 15 amino acids. The CDR3 DNA is TGCGCCAGCAGCCGTCTCCCGACGGCCCAAGAGACCAAGTACTTC. Encoded protein: CASSRLPTAQETKYF.

The chain links TRBV21-1 to TRBJ1-4; TRBD1 is the table's D call and was not checked against the DNA. TRBV21-1 is classified as a pseudogene. The CDR3 has 20 amino acids. The CDR3, as DNA: TGTGCCAGCAGCAAGTGGCCCGGGAGTGGGCCCGGGACAGATAATGAAAAACTGTTTTTT. This sequence encodes CASSKWPGSGPGTDNEKLFF.

This clone was seen many times. The chain combines TRBV11-2 with TRBJ1-1; 7 bases line up with TRBD1. Germline trimming cut 5 bases from V and 7 bases from J; bases unmatched to any gene: 10. This CDR3 contains 14 residues. The V gene's germline CDR1 is SGHAT and CDR2 FQNNGV. CDR3 DNA sequence: TGTGCCAGCAGCCCGTGGGGAGGGGGCGGTGAAGCTTTCTTT. This sequence encodes CASSPWGGGGEAFF.

A note on this clone: Within the sample, other DNA sequences also encode this same CDR3. The chain links TRBV7-9 to TRBJ1-6; 7 nucleotides match TRBD1. CDR1 and CDR2 from the germline V gene are SEHNR and FQNEAQ (reference sequence). This CDR3 has 12 residues. V dropped 5 bases and J dropped 13; count of bases not matched to a gene: 5. The DNA of the CDR3 is TGTGCCAGCAGCATAAACAGGGGTCCCCTCCACTTT. Protein sequence: CASSINRGPLHF.

The table lists this clone with a few counts. The chain couples TRBV11-2 to TRBJ2-5; D tentatively fits TRBD1 or TRBD2 (5 bases each). The CDR3 consists of 13 residues. Germline loops: CDR1 SGHAT, CDR2 FQNNGV. The V gene lost 6 bases and the J gene lost 7 bases, with 15 bases spanning the gap. CDR3 in DNA: TGTGCCAGCAGTCTAGGGGACCGCAGGACCCAGTACTTC. The encoded protein is CASSLGDRRTQYF.

In this sample, this clone turned up once. This chain uses TRBV18 with TRBJ1-1, with 7 positions matching TRBD1. Germline CDR1 reads KGHSH; CDR2 reads LQKENI. Losses at the gene ends were 4 bases for V and 1 base for J; bases not matched to a gene: 3. This CDR3 comprises 14 residues. This chain's CDR3 is CASSLRGGNTEAFF. Written as DNA, the CDR3 is TGTGCCAGCTCACTCAGGGGGGGGAACACTGAAGCTTTCTTT.

With respect to this clone: A far larger clone differs by one base, so this is likely a read error. This CDR3 is CASSSISGQGRIKYF. The CDR3 DNA follows: TGTGCCAGCAGTTCCATCTCCGGACAGGGGAGAATAAAGTACTTC. The chain is built from TRBV27 and TRBJ2-7, with 9 bases matching TRBD1. Germline V gene data show CDR1 as MNHEY and CDR2 as SMNVEV (reference sequence). The junction had 15 bases not matched to a gene; V was cut back by 4 bases and J by 11 bases. This CDR3 spans 15 amino acids.

As concerns this clone: A much larger clone sits a single nucleotide away, making a read error possible. V usage is TRBV4-1 and J usage is TRBJ1-2; no clear D. This CDR3 contains 15 residues. CDR1 and CDR2 (germline): MGHRA, YSYEKL. V shed 1 base and J shed 6 bases, with 15 bases lying between them. The CDR3 here is CASSQGRVVGDGYTF. Written as DNA, the CDR3 is TGCGCCAGCAGCCAAGGTCGGGTGGTTGGGGATGGCTACACCTTC.

This clone was counted between two and nine times. The CDR3 loop is CASYTSVQETQYF. The CDR3 DNA reads as TGCGCCAGCTATACTAGCGTCCAAGAGACCCAGTACTTC. The chain couples TRBV10-2 to TRBJ2-5, with 7 nucleotides matching TRBD2. The J segment lost 1 base and the V segment lost 8 bases, leaving 4 bases of the junction unmatched. Germline V gene sequence: CDR1 WSHSY, CDR2 SAAADI. The CDR3 has 13 amino acids.

Notes on this clone: The junction departs from the called germline gene at one end, perhaps through a read error. The chain employs TRBV18 and TRBJ1-1; TRBD1 might be the D (5 bases). The CDR3 is 14 residues long. The germline V gene has CDR1 KGHSH and CDR2 LQKENI. This CDR3 reads CASSQGMGNTEALF. In DNA form, the CDR3 reads TGTGCCAGCTCACAGGGGATGGGGAACACTGAAGCTCTCTTT.

The genes are TRBV11-3 and TRBJ2-3, with D possibly being TRBD2 (5 bases). The CDR3 is 13 residues long. Germline V gene sequence: CDR1 SGHNT, CDR2 YENEEA. The germline V and J ends were trimmed by 2 bases and 3 bases, with 6 bases remaining between them. CDR3 nucleotides: TGTGCCAGCAGCTTAACGGGGACAGATACGCAGTATTTT. Translating it yields CASSLTGTDTQYF.